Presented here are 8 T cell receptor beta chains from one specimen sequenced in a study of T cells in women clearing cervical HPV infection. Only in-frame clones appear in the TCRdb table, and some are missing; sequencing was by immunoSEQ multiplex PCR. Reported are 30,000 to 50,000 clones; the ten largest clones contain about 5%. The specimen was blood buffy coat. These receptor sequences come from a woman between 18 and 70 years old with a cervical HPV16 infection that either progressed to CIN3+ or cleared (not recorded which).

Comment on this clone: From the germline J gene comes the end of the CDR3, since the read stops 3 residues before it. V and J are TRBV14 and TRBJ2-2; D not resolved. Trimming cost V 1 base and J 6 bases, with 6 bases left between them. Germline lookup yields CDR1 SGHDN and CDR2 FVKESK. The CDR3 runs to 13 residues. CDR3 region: CASSQVRAGELFF. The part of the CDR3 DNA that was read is TGTGCCAGCAGCCAAGTTAGGGCCGGGGAG.

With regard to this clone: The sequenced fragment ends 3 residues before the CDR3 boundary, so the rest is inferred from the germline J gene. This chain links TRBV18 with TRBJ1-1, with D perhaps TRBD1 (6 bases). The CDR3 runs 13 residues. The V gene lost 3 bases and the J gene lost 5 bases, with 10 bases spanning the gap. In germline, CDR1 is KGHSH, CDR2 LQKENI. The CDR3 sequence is CASSPPGATEAFF. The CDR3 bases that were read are TGTGCCAGCTCACCGCCAGGGGCGACTGAA.

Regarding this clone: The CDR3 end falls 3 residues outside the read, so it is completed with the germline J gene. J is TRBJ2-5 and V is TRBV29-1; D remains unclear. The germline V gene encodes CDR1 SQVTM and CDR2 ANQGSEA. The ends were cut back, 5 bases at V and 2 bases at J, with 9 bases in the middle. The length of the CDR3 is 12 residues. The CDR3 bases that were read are TGCAGCGTTAGTTACAGACAAGAGACC. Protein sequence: CSVSYRQET. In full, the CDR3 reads CSVSYRQETQYF.

The CDR3 sequence is CSASEGFSTDTQYF. Incomplete CDR3 DNA: TGCAGTGCTAGCGAGGGGTTTAGCACAGATACG. The rearrangement uses TRBV20-1 and TRBJ2-3; the D gene could be TRBD1 or TRBD2 (5 bases each). The CDR3 goes on 3 residues after the read ends, and that part is filled in from the germline J gene. Germline V lookup: CDR1 DFQATT, CDR2 SNEGSKA (reference sequence). Between the trimmed V and J ends, which lost 3 bases and 0 bases, there was a span of 10 bases. This CDR3 has 14 amino acids.

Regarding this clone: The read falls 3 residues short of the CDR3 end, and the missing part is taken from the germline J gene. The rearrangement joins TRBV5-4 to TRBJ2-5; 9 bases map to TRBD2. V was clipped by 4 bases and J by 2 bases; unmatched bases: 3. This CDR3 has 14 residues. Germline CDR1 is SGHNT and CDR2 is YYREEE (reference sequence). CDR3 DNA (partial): TGTGCCAGCAGCACCGGACTAGCGCAAGAGACC. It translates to CASSTGLAQET. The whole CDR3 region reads CASSTGLAQETQYF. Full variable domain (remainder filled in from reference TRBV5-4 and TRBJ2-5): ETGVTQSPTHLIKTRGQQVTLRCSSQSGHNTVSWYQQALGQGPQFIFQYYREEENGRGNFPPRFSGLQFPNYSSELNVNALELDDSALYLCASSTGLAQETQYFGPGTRLLVL.

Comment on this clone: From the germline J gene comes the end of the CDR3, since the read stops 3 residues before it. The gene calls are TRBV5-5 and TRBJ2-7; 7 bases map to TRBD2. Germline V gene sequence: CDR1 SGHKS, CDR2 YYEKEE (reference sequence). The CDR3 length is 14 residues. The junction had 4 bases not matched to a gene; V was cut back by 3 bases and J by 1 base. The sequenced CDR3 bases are TGTGCCAGCAGCTCGGGACTACAATCCTACGAG. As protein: CASSSGLQSYE. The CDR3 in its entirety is CASSSGLQSYEQYF.

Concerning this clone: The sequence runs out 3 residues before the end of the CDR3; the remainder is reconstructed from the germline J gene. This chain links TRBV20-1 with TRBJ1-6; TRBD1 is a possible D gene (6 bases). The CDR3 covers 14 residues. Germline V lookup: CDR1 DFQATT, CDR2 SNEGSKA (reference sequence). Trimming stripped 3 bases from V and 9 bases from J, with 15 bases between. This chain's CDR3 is CSASTTGLGSPLHF. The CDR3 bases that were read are TGCAGTGCTAGTACAACAGGGTTAGGTTCACCC.

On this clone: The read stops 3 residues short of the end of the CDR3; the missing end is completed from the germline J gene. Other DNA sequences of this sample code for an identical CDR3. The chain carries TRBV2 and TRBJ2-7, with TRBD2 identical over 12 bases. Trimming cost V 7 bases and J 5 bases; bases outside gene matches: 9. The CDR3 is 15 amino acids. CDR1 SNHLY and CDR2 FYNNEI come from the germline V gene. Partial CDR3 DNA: TGTGCCAGCATCGGGGGCCTAGCGGGGGGGGACGAG. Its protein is CASIGGLAGGDE. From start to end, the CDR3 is CASIGGLAGGDEQYF.